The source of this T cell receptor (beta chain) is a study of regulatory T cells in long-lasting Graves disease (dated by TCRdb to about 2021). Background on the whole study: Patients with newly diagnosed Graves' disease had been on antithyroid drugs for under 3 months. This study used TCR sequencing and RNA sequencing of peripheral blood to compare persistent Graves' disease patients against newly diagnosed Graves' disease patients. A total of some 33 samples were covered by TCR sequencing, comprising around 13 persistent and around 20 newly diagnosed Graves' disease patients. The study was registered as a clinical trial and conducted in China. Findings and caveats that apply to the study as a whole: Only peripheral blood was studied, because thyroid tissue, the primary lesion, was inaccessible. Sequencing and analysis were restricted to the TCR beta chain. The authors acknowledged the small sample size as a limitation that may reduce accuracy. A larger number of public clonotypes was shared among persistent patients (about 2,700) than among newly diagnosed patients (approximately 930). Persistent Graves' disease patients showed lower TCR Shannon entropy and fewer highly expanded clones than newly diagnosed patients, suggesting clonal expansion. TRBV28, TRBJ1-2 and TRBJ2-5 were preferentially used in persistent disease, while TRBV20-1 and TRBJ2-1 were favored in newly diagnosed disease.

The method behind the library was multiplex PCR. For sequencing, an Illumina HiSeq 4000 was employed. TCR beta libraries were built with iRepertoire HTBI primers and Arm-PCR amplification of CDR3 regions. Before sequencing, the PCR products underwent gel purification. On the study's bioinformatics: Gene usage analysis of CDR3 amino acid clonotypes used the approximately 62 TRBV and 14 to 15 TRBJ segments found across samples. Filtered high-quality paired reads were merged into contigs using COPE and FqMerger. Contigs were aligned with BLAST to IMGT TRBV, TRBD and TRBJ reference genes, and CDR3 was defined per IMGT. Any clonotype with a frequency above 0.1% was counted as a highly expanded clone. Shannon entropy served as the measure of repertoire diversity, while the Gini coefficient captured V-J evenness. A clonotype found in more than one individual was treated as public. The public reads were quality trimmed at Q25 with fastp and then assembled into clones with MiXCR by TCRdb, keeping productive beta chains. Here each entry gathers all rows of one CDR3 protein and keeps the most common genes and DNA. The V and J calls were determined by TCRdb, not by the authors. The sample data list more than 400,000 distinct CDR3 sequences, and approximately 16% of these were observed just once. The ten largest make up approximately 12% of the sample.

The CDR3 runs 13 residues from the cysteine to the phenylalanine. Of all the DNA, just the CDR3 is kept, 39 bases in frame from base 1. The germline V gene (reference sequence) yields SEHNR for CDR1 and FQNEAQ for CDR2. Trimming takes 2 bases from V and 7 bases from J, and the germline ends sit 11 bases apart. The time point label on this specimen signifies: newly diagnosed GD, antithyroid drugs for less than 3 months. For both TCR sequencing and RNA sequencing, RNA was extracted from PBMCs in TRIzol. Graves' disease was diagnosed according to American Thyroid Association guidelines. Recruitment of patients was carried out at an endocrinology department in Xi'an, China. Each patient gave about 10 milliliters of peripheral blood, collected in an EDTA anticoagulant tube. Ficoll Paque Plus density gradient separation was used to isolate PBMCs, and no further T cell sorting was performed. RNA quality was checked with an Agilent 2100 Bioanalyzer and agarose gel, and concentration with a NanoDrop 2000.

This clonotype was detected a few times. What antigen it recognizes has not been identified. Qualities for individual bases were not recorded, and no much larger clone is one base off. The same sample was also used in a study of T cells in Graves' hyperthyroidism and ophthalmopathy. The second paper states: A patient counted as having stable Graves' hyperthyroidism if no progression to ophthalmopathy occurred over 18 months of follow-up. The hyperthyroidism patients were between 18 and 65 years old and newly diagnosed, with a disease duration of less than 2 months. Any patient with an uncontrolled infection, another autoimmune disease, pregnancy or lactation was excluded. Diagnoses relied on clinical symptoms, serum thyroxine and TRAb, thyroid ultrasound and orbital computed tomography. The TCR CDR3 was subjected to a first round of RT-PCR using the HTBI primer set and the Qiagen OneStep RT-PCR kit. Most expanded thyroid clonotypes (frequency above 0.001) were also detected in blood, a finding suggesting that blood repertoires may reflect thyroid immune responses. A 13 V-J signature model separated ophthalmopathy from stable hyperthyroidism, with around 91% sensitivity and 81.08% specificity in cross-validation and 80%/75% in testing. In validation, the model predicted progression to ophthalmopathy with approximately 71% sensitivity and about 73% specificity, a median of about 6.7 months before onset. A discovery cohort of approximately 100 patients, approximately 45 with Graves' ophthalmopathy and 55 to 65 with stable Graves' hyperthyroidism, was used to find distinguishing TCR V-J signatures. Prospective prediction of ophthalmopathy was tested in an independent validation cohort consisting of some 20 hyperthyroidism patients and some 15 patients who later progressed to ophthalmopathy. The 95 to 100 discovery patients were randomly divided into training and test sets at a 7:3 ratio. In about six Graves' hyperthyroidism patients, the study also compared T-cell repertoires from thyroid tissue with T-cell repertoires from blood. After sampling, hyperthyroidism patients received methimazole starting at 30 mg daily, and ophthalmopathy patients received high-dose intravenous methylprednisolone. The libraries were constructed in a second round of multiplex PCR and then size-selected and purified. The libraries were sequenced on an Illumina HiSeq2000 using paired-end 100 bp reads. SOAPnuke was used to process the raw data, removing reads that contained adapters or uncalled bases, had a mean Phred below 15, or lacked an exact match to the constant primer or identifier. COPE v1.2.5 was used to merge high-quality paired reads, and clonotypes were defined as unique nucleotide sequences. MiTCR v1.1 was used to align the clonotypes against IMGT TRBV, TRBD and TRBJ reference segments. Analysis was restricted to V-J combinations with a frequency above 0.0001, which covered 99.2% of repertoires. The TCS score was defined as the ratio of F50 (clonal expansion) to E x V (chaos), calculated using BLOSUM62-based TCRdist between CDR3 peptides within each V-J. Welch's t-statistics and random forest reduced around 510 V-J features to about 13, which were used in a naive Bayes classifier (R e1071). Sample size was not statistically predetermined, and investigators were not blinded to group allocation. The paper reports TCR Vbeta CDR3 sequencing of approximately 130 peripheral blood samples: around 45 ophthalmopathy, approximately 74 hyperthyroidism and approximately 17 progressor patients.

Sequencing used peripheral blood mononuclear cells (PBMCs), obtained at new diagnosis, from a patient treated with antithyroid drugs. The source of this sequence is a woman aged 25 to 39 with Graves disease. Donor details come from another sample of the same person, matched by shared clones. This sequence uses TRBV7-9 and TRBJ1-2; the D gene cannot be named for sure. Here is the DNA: TGTGCCAGCAGCTTAACCCCCTCGCGTGGCTACACCTTC. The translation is CASSLTPSRGYTF. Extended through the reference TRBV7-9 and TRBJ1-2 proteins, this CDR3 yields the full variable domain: DTGVSQNPRHKITKRGQNVTFRCDPISEHNRLYWYRQTLGQGPEFLTYFQNEAQLEKSRLLSDRFSAERPKGSFSTLEIQRTEQGDSAMYLCASSLTPSRGYTFGSGTRLTVV.